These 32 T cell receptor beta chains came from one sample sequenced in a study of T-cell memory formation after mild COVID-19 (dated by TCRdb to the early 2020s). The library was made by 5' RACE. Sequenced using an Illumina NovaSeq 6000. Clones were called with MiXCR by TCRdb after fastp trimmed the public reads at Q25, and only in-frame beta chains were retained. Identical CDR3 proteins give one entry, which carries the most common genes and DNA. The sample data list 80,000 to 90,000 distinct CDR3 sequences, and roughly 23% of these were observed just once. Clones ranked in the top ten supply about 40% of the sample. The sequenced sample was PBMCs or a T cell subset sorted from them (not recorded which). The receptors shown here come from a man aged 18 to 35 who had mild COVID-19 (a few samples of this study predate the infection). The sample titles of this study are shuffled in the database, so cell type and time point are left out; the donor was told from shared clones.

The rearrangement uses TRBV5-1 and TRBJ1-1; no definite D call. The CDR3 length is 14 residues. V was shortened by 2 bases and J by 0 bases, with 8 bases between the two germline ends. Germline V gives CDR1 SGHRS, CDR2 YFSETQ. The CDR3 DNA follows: TGCGCCAGCAGCTTAATAACTATGAACACTGAAGCTTTCTTT. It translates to CASSLITMNTEAFF.

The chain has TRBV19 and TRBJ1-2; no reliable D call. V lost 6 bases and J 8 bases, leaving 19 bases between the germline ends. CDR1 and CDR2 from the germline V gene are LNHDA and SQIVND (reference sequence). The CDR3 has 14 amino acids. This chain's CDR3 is CASRWSQPERGYTF. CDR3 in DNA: TGTGCCAGTAGATGGTCACAGCCAGAAAGAGGCTACACCTTC.

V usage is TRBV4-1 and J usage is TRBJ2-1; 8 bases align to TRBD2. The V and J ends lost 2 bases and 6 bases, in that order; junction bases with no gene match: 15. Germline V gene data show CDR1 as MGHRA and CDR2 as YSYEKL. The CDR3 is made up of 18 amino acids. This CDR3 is CASSQLDSSGGMGNEQFF. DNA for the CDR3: TGCGCCAGCAGCCAATTGGACTCCTCGGGAGGGATGGGCAATGAGCAGTTCTTC.

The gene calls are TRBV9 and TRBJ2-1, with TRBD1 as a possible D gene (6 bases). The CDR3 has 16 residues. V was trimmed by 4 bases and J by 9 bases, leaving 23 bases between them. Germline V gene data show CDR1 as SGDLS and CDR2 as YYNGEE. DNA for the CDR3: TGTGCCAGCAGCCCAAGGGACAAGCCTTTTTATATTGAGCAGTTCTTC. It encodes CASSPRDKPFYIEQFF.

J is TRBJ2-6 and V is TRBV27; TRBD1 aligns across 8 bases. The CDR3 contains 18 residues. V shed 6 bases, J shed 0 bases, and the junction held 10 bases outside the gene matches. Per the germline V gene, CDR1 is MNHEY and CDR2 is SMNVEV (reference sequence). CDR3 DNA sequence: TGTGCCAGCAGGGACAGGGAGACCGTAATCTCTGGGGCCAACGTCCTGACTTTC. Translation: CASRDRETVISGANVLTF.

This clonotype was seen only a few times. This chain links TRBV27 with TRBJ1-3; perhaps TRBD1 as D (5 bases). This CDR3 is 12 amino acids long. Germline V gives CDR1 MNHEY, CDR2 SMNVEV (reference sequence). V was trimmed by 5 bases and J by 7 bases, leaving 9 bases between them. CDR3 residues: CASSPDSNTIYF. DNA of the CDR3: TGTGCCAGCAGTCCCGACAGTAACACCATATATTTT.

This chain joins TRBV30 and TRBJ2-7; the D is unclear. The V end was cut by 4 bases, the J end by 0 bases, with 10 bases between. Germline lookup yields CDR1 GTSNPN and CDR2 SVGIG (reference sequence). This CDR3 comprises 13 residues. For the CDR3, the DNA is TGTGCCTGGACCAAGGGCAGCTCCTACGAGCAGTACTTC. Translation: CAWTKGSSYEQYF.

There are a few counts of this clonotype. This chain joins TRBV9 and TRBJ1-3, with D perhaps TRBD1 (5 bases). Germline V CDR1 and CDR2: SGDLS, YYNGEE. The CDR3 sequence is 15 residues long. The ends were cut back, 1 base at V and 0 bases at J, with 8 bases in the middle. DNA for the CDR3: TGTGCCAGCAGCGTACAGGGTCACTCTGGAAACACCATATATTTT. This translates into CASSVQGHSGNTIYF.

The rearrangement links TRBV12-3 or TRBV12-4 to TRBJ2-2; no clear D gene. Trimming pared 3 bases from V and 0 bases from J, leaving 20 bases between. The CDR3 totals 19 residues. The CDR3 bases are TGTGCCAGCAGTTTTCCATATAGTAAGCCCACCTCGAACACCGGGGAGCTGTTTTTT. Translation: CASSFPYSKPTSNTGELFF.

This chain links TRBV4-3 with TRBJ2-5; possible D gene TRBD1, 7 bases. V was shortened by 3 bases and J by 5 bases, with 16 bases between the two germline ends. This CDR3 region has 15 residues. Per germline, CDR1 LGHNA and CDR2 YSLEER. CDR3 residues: CASSHNRGGGETQYF. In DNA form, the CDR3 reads TGCGCCAGCAGCCATAACAGGGGCGGAGGGGAGACCCAGTACTTC.

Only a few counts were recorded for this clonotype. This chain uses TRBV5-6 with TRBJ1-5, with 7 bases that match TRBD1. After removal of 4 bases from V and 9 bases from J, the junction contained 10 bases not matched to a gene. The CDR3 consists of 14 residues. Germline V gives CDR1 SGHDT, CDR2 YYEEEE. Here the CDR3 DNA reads TGTGCCAGCAGCCCTCTACAGGGGAGTGGGCCCCAGCATTTT. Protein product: CASSPLQGSGPQHF.

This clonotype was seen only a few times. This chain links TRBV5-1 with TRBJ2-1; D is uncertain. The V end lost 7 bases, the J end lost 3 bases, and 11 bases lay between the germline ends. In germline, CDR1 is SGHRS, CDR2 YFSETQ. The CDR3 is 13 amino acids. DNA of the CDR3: TGCGCCAGCTCCCCCGCAGGCTACAATGAGCAGTTCTTC. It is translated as CASSPAGYNEQFF.

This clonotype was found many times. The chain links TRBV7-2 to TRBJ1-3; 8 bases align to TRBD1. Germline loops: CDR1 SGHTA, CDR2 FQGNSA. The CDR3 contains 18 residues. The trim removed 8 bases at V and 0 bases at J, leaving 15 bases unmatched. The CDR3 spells CASVVSWDRTSSGNTIYF. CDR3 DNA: TGTGCCAGCGTTGTGAGCTGGGACAGGACTTCCTCTGGAAACACCATATATTTT. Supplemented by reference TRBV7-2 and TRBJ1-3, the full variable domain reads GAGVSQSPSNKVTEKGKDVELRCDPISGHTALYWYRQSLGQGLEFLIYFQGNSAPDKSGLPSDRFSAERTGGSVSTLTIQRTQQEDSAVYLCASVVSWDRTSSGNTIYFGEGSWLTVV.

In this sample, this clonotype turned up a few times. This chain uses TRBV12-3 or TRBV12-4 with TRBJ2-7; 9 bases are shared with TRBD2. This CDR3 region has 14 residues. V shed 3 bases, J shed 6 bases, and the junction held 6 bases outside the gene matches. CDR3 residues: CASSFGGGASEQYF. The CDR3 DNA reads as TGTGCCAGCAGTTTCGGCGGGGGGGCGAGCGAGCAGTACTTC.

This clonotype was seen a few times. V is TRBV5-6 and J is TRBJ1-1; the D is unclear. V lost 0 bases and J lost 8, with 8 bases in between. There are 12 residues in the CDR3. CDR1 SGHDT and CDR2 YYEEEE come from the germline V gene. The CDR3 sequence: CASSLGEAEAFF. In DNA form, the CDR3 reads TGTGCCAGCAGCTTGGGGGAAGCCGAAGCTTTCTTT. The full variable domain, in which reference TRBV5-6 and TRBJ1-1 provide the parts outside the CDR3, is DAGVTQSPTHLIKTRGQQVTLRCSPKSGHDTVSWYQQALGQGPQFIFQYYEEEERQRGNFPDRFSGHQFPNYSSELNVNALLLGDSALYLCASSLGEAEAFFGQGTRLTVV.

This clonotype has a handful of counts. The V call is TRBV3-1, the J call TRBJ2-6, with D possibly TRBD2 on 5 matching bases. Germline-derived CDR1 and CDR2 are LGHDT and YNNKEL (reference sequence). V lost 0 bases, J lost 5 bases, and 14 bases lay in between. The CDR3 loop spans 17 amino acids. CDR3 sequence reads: CASSQDPREARANVLTF. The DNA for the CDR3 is TGTGCCAGCAGCCAAGATCCGAGGGAAGCTCGGGCCAACGTCCTGACTTTC.

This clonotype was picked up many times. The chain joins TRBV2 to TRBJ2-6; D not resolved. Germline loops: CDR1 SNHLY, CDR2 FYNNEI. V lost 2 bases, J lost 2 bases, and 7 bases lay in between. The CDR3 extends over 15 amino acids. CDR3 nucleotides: TGTGCCAGCAGTGAATCGGACGCTGGGGCCAACGTCCTGACTTTC. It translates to CASSESDAGANVLTF.

CDR3 loop: CASSPDRGNTIYF. Written as DNA, the CDR3 is TGCGCCAGCAGCCCCGACAGAGGAAACACCATATATTTT. The V call is TRBV4-1, the J call TRBJ1-3, with D perhaps matching TRBD1 (5 bases). CDR3 length: 13 residues. Germline loops: CDR1 MGHRA, CDR2 YSYEKL. Trimming took off 4 bases at V and 4 bases at J, with 8 bases between the two ends.

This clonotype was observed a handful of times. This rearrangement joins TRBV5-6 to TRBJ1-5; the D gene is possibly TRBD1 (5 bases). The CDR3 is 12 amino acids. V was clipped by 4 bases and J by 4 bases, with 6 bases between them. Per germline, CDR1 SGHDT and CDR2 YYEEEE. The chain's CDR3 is CASSGGNQPQHF. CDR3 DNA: TGTGCCAGCAGCGGGGGTAATCAGCCCCAGCATTTT.

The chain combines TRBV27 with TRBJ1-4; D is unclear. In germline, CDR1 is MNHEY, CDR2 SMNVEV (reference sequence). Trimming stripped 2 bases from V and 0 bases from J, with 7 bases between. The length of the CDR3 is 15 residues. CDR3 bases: TGTGCCAGCAGTTTAGTGGCAGCAACTAATGAAAAACTGTTTTTT. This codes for CASSLVAATNEKLFF.

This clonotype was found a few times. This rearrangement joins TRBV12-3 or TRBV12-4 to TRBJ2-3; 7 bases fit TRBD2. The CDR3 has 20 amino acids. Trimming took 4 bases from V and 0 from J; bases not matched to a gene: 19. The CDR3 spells CASSSAWSSGATDSTDTQYF. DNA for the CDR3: TGTGCCAGCAGTTCCGCTTGGTCCAGCGGGGCCACCGATAGCACAGATACGCAGTATTTT.

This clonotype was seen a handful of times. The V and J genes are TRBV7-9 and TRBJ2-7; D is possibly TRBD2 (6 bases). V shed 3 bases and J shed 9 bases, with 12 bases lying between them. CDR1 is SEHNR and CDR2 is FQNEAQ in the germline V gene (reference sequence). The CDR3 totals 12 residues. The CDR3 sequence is CASSFDNGGQYV. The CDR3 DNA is TGTGCCAGCAGCTTTGATAACGGGGGGCAGTACGTC.

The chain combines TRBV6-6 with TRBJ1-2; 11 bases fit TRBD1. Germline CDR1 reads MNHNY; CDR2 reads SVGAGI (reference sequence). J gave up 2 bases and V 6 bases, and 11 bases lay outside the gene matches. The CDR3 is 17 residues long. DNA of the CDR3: TGTGCCAGCAGCAGTACATCGGGGACAGGGGGAAACTATGGCTACACCTTC. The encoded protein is CASSSTSGTGGNYGYTF.

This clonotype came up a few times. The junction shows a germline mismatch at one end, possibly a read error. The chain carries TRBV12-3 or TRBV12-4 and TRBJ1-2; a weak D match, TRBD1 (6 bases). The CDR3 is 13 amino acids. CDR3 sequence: CASTLGGDYGYTF. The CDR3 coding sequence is TGTGCCAGCACTTTAGGGGGAGACTATGGCTACACCTTC.

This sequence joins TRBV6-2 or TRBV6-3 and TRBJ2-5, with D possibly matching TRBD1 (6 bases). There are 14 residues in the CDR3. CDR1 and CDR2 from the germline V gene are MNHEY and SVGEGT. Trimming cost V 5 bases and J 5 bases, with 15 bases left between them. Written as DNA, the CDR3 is TGTGCCAGCAGTGTCATCAGGGGTCAGGAGACCCAGTACTTC. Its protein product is CASSVIRGQETQYF.

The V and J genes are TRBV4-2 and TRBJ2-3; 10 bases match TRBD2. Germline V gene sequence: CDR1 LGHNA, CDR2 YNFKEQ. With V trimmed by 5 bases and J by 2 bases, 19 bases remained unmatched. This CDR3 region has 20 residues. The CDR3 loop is CASSVQPSGGAVTNTDTQYF. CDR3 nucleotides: TGTGCCAGCAGCGTCCAACCAAGCGGGGGGGCCGTCACTAACACAGATACGCAGTATTTT.

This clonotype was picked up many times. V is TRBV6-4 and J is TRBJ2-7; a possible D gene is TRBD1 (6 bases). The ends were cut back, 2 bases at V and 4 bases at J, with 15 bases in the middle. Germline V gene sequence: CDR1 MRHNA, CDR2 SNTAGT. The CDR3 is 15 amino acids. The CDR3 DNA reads TGTGCCAGCAGTGACGGAACAGGGAAAATTTACGAGCAGTACTTC. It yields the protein CASSDGTGKIYEQYF.

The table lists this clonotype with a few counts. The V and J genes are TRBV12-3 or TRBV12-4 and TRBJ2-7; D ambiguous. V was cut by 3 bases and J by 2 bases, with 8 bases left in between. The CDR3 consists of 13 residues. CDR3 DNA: TGTGCCAGCAGTTTCTTAGGTCCCTACGAGCAGTACTTC. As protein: CASSFLGPYEQYF.

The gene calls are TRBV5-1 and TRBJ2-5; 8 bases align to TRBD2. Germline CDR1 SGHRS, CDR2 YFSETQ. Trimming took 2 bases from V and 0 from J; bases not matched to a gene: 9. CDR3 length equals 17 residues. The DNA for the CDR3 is TGCGCCAGCAGCTTCCCCCCAGCGGGGGCGTACCAAGAGACCCAGTACTTC. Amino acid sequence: CASSFPPAGAYQETQYF.

The CDR3 loop reads CASSEYLGTNIDEQYF. In nucleotides, the CDR3 is TGTGCCAGCAGTGAATACTTAGGAACTAACATCGACGAGCAGTACTTC. The chain carries TRBV25-1 and TRBJ2-7, with unresolved D. The CDR3 has 16 amino acids. Germline-derived CDR1 and CDR2 are MGHDK and SYGVNS. Trimming shortened V by 0 bases and J by 5 bases, and 17 bases separated the two germline ends.

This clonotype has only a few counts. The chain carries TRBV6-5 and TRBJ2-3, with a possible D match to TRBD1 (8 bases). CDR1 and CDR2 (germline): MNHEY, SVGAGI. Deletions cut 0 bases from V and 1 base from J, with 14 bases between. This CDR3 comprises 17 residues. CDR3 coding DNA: TGTGCCAGCAGTTACTCTACAGGGGGGGAGGGCACAGATACGCAGTATTTT. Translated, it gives CASSYSTGGEGTDTQYF.

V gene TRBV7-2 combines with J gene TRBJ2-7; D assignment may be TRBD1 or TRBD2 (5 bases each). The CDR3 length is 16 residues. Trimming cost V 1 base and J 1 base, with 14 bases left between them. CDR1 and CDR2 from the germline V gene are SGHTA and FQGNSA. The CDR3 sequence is CASSLGPRGRSYEQYF. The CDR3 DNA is TGTGCCAGCAGCTTAGGCCCTAGGGGACGGTCCTACGAGCAGTACTTC.